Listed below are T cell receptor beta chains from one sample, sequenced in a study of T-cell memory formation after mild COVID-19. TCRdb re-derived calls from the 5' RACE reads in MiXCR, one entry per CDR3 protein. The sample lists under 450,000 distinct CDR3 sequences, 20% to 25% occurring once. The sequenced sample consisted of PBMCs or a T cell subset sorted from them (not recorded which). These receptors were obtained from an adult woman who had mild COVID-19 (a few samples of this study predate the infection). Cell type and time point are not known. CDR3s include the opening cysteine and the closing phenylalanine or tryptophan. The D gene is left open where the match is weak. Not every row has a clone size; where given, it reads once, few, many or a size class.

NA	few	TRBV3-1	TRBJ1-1	CASSQFRNTEAFF	TGTGCCAGCAGCCAATTTAGGAACACTGAAGCTTTCTTT
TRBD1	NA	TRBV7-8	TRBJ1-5	CASSFRDRGLPGNQPQHF	TGTGCCAGCAGCTTTCGGGACAGGGGGCTACCCGGCAATCAGCCCCAGCATTTT
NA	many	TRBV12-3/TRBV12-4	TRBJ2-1	CASSLLVWGNEQFF	TGTGCCAGCAGTTTATTGGTCTGGGGGAATGAGCAGTTCTTC
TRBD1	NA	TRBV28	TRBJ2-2	CASSPVVGTGAPGELFF	TGTGCCAGCAGTCCAGTCGTCGGGACAGGGGCCCCCGGGGAGCTGTTTTTT
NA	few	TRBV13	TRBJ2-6	CAVASSGANVLTF	TGTGCCGTCGCAAGCTCTGGGGCCAACGTCCTGACTTTC
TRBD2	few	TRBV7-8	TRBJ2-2	CASSWGGLVGRTSHTGELFF	TGTGCCAGCAGCTGGGGAGGGCTAGTTGGAAGGACTTCCCACACCGGGGAGCTGTTTTTT
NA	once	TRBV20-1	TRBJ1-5	CSASYQGLNNQPQHF	TGCAGTGCTAGCTACCAAGGACTCAACAATCAGCCCCAGCATTTT
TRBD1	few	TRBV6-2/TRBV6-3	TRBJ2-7	CASSYSLGTAIFYEQYF	TGTGCCAGCAGTTACTCGTTGGGGACAGCCATTTTCTACGAGCAGTACTTC
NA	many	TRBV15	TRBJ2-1	CATSSHGGGSYNEQFF	TGTGCCACCAGCAGTCACGGAGGAGGCTCCTACAATGAGCAGTTCTTC
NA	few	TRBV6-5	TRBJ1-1	CASSYSSDRLSQNTEAFF	TGTGCCAGCAGTTACTCCTCGGACAGATTATCCCAGAACACTGAAGCTTTCTTT
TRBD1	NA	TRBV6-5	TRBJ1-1	CASGWGTGQAEAFF	TGTGCCAGCGGTTGGGGGACAGGGCAAGCTGAAGCTTTCTTT
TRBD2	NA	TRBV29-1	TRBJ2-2	CSVLAGGSLGGELFF	TGCAGCGTTCTAGCGGGAGGGTCCCTTGGCGGGGAGCTGTTTTTT
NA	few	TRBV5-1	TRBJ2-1	CASSLAPGTYNEQFF	TGCGCCAGCAGCTTGGCTCCAGGGACCTACAATGAGCAGTTCTTC
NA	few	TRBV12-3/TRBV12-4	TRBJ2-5	CASSLALTQYF	TGTGCCAGCAGTTTAGCCTTGACCCAGTACTTC